The 14 T cell receptor beta chains listed next were all sequenced from one sample in a study of patients and donors after allogeneic stem cell transplantation. TCRdb analysed the RT-PCR reads with MiXCR anew, one entry per CDR3 protein. Of over 130,000 distinct CDR3 sequences listed, over 35% were seen once; the top ten hold approximately 50%. Sequenced sample: blood, either unsorted or a sorted T cell fraction (not recorded which). The receptors derive from a human donor who was either an allogeneic HSCT recipient or a stem cell or donor lymphocyte infusion donor (not recorded which). It is not recorded whose cells these are; they may come from a transplant donor.

V and J are TRBV29-1 and TRBJ1-1; D ambiguous. Looked up from germline, CDR1 is SQVTM and CDR2 is ANQGSEA. V lost 7 bases and J 3 bases, leaving 9 bases between the germline ends. The CDR3 consists of 11 residues. The CDR3 coding sequence is TGCAGCGCTGGGTGGGACACTGAAGCTTTCTTT. It yields the protein CSAGWDTEAFF.

This chain links TRBV7-8 with TRBJ1-2; 7 bases fit TRBD1. Trimming took 2 bases from V and 4 from J; bases not matched to a gene: 7. This CDR3 contains 15 residues. The germline CDR1 and CDR2 sequences are SGHVS and FQNEAQ. The CDR3 DNA is TGTGCCAGCAGCTTAAGCCGGGACAGCCCCTATGGCTACACCTTC. Amino acids: CASSLSRDSPYGYTF.

This chain links TRBV12-3 or TRBV12-4 with TRBJ2-7; 9 bases are shared with TRBD1. The CDR3 loop spans 14 amino acids. Trimming took 7 bases from V and 3 from J; bases not matched to a gene: 7. The CDR3 sequence: CASIGTGPFYEQYF. DNA of the CDR3: TGTGCCAGCATTGGGACAGGGCCCTTCTACGAGCAGTACTTC.

CDR3 region: CASSYGTGASYGYTF. CDR3 nucleotide sequence: TGTGCCAGCAGTTACGGTACAGGGGCGAGCTATGGCTACACCTTC. The V and J genes are TRBV6-2 or TRBV6-3 and TRBJ1-2; TRBD1 aligns across 7 bases. The CDR3 runs to 15 residues. The junction had 7 bases not matched to a gene; V was cut back by 2 bases and J by 4 bases. Germline CDR1 is MNHEY and CDR2 is SVGEGT.

This chain connects TRBV6-5 to TRBJ2-1; the match to TRBD2 covers 15 bases. The CDR3 has 15 residues. Trimming took 6 bases from V and 7 from J; bases not matched to a gene: 4. Germline loops: CDR1 MNHEY, CDR2 SVGAGI. The CDR3 DNA is TGTGCCAGCAGGTCCGGGACTAGCGGGGGGAATGAGCAGTTCTTC. Amino acid sequence: CASRSGTSGGNEQFF.

This clonotype occurred a few times. The gene calls are TRBV4-2 and TRBJ2-5, with D tentatively TRBD2 (7 bases). Trimming removed 0 bases from V and 4 bases from J, with 18 bases in between. Looked up from germline, CDR1 is LGHNA and CDR2 is YNFKEQ. There are 17 residues in the CDR3. CDR3 in amino acids: CASSQEGGPSYRETQYF. The CDR3 DNA sequence: TGTGCCAGCAGCCAAGAGGGGGGGCCCTCATACAGAGAGACCCAGTACTTC.

The J gene is TRBJ1-1, the V gene TRBV7-9, with D maybe TRBD1 (6 bases). Between the trimmed V and J ends, which lost 3 bases and 0 bases, there was a span of 11 bases. CDR3 length equals 15 residues. The V gene's germline CDR1 is SEHNR and CDR2 FQNEAQ (reference sequence). The CDR3 sequence: CASSFGDTMNTEAFF. The CDR3 DNA reads TGTGCCAGCAGCTTTGGGGACACAATGAACACTGAAGCTTTCTTT. The full variable domain, in which reference TRBV7-9 and TRBJ1-1 provide the parts outside the CDR3, is DTGVSQNPRHKITKRGQNVTFRCDPISEHNRLYWYRQTLGQGPEFLTYFQNEAQLEKSRLLSDRFSAERPKGSFSTLEIQRTEQGDSAMYLCASSFGDTMNTEAFFGQGTRLTVV.

This clonotype was seen a few times. The gene calls are TRBV4-3 and TRBJ2-7; either TRBD1 or TRBD2 may fit D (5 bases each). The germline V and J ends were trimmed by 1 base and 4 bases, with 11 bases remaining between them. Germline lookup yields CDR1 LGHNA and CDR2 YSLEER. There are 14 residues in the CDR3. CDR3: CASSQGGPTYEQYF. CDR3 DNA sequence: TGCGCCAGCAGCCAAGGGGGACCGACTTACGAGCAGTACTTC.

The rearrangement links TRBV10-3 to TRBJ2-1; tentatively, D is TRBD2 (6 bases). The CDR3 loop spans 12 amino acids. CDR1 ENHRY and CDR2 SYGVKD come from the germline V gene. The V end lost 10 bases, the J end lost 10 bases, and 17 bases lay between the germline ends. In DNA form, the CDR3 reads TGTGCCACGGGACTCGAACTTAGGGAGCAGTTCTTC. It is translated as CATGLELREQFF.

This clonotype was picked up a small number of times. The chain has TRBV12-3 or TRBV12-4 and TRBJ1-3, with TRBD1 matching 8 bases. The length of the CDR3 is 17 residues. After removal of 7 bases from V and 0 bases from J, the junction contained 11 bases not matched to a gene. The CDR3 coding sequence is TGTGCCAGCACCCTCGGACAGGGAAGTAGCTCTGGAAACACCATATATTTT. The encoded protein is CASTLGQGSSSGNTIYF.

In its sample, this clonotype was seen a few times. The rearrangement uses TRBV7-6 and TRBJ1-4, with TRBD1 identical over 7 bases. V was pared by 3 bases and J by 2 bases, with 9 bases of the junction left unmatched. The germline V gene encodes CDR1 SGHVS and CDR2 FNYEAQ. This CDR3 is 17 amino acids long. CDR3 nucleotide sequence: TGTGCCAGCAGCTTGAGGGGAGGGGGCGCGACTAATGAAAAACTGTTTTTT. It translates to CASSLRGGGATNEKLFF.

The V and J genes are TRBV12-3 or TRBV12-4 and TRBJ1-1; D call uncertain. This CDR3 is built from 12 residues. Trimming took 1 base from V and 8 from J, leaving 8 bases between them. The CDR3 sequence is CASSLGSPEAFF. The CDR3, as DNA: TGTGCCAGCAGTTTAGGTTCCCCCGAAGCTTTCTTT.

This clonotype was detected a few times. The chain carries TRBV27 and TRBJ1-1; possible D gene TRBD1, 6 bases. The CDR3 loop spans 14 amino acids. From germline, CDR1 is MNHEY and CDR2 SMNVEV (reference sequence). Deletions cut 6 bases from V and 2 bases from J, with 13 bases between. In DNA, the CDR3 is TGTGCCAGCAGCGTGGACAGAGCCAACACTGAAGCTTTCTTT. Translated: CASSVDRANTEAFF.

This clonotype has a single count. The chain combines TRBV7-9 with TRBJ2-4; D tentatively reads TRBD1 or TRBD2 (5 bases each). This CDR3 region has 15 residues. V was trimmed by 4 bases and J by 0 bases, leaving 10 bases between them. The germline gives CDR1 SEHNR, CDR2 FQNEAQ (reference sequence). The CDR3 coding sequence is TGTGCCAGCAGCTCCCCCGGGACAGCCAAAAACATTCAGTACTTC. It translates to CASSSPGTAKNIQYF.